This record looks at one T cell receptor (beta chain) sequence and its context. The antigen is unknown. Coverage ceases 3 residues before the CDR3 finishes, and the germline J gene fills in the end. CDR1 and CDR2 (germline): DFQATT, SNEGSKA (reference sequence). Trimming removed 6 bases from V and 6 bases from J; junction bases left unmatched: 5. This CDR3 has 12 amino acids. The data derive from a study of T cells in women clearing cervical HPV infection. About the study: Donors had HPV16-related CIN3 or worse; 2 had invasive cancer. Whole-study findings and limits: Richness plus V gene abundances separated cases from controls with AUC less than 0.9.

Only in-frame clones appear in the TCRdb table, and some are missing; sequencing was by immunoSEQ multiplex PCR. The sample yields some 30,000 clones, of which the top ten take up over 6.5%. All donors had a single incident cervical HPV16 infection, not prevalent. Material: blood buffy coat. This TCR was recovered from a woman aged 18-69 years with a cervical HPV16 infection that either progressed to CIN3+ or cleared (not recorded which). The chain links TRBV20-1 to TRBJ2-3; 8 bases fit TRBD2. CDR3 loop: CSARTSSDTQYF. CDR3 bases read: TGCAGTGCGAGGACTAGCTCGGATACG.